These 24 T cell receptor beta chains were all obtained from the same sample, sequenced in a study of CD8 T cells in ankylosing spondylitis. TCRdb re-analysed the 5' RACE reads in MiXCR, keeping a single row per CDR3 protein. This table holds some 200,000 distinct CDR3 sequences, approximately 24% found once. The sample comprised blood, either unsorted or a sorted T cell fraction (not recorded which). Receptors originate from a male donor with ankylosing spondylitis or in good health (not recorded which).

This clonotype was found a few times. The chain uses TRBV12-3 or TRBV12-4 and TRBJ2-5, with 8 bases matching TRBD1. This CDR3 contains 15 residues. J was trimmed by 5 bases and V by 6 bases; bases with no gene match: 11. The CDR3 reads CASSLLQGVGETQYF. CDR3 bases: TGTGCCAGCAGCCTTCTACAGGGGGTTGGGGAGACCCAGTACTTC.

This clonotype was seen a handful of times. The V call is TRBV4-2, the J call TRBJ2-5, with a possible D match to TRBD2 (5 bases). Germline CDR1 and CDR2: LGHNA and YNFKEQ. Trimming pared 0 bases from V and 5 bases from J, leaving 19 bases between. The CDR3 has 17 residues. CDR3 nucleotide sequence: TGTGCCAGCAGCCAAGATCCCCTAGCAGGAGGTCGGGAGACCCAGTACTTC. It translates to CASSQDPLAGGRETQYF.

The table lists this clonotype with many counts. This chain joins TRBV12-3 or TRBV12-4 and TRBJ2-5; D gene unclear. The ends were cut back, 3 bases at V and 8 bases at J, with 10 bases in the middle. The CDR3 contains 12 residues. The CDR3 region is CASSFAVDTQYF. CDR3 DNA: TGTGCCAGCAGTTTTGCGGTCGATACCCAGTACTTC.

This clonotype was recorded at least ten times. Sequence at one end of the junction differs from germline and may be a read error. V usage is TRBV3-1 and J usage is TRBJ1-1; D gene uncertain. This CDR3 spans 13 amino acids. Germline V gene sequence: CDR1 LGHDT, CDR2 YNNKEL (reference sequence). CDR3 protein: CATSRWNSGGAFF. The CDR3 DNA reads TGTGCCACCAGCAGGTGGAACTCTGGTGGAGCTTTCTTT.

The chain employs TRBV7-9 and TRBJ2-7, with D perhaps TRBD2 (5 bases). Trimming took off 5 bases at V and 6 bases at J, with 11 bases between the two ends. The germline CDR1 and CDR2 sequences are SEHNR and FQNEAQ (reference sequence). The CDR3 has 12 amino acids. The CDR3 loop is CASSRRDAEQYF. The CDR3 region has the DNA TGTGCCAGCAGCCGCCGGGATGCCGAGCAGTACTTC.

V usage is TRBV20-1 and J usage is TRBJ2-1; TRBD2 aligns across 8 bases. Trimming took 1 base from V and 3 from J; bases not matched to a gene: 2. The germline V gene has CDR1 DFQATT and CDR2 SNEGSKA (reference sequence). This CDR3 region has 14 residues. The CDR3 DNA reads as TGCAGTGCTAGAGTAGCGGGAATCTACAATGAGCAGTTCTTC. Its translation: CSARVAGIYNEQFF.

This clonotype has ten or more counts. The chain is built from TRBV15 and TRBJ2-7; D is possibly TRBD2 (5 bases). The CDR3 is 14 amino acids. The germline V and J ends were trimmed by 0 bases and 2 bases, with 8 bases remaining between them. Germline lookup yields CDR1 LNHNV and CDR2 YYDKDF (reference sequence). This CDR3 is CATSRDARAYEQYF. In DNA form, the CDR3 reads TGTGCCACCAGCAGAGATGCGAGGGCCTACGAGCAGTACTTC.

The V gene is TRBV5-1, the J gene TRBJ2-7, with TRBD2 matching 12 bases. J was trimmed by 5 bases and V by 4 bases; bases with no gene match: 7. Germline CDR1 SGHRS, CDR2 YFSETQ. CDR3 length: 15 residues. CDR3 region: CASSPSSGRGNEQYF. For the CDR3, the DNA is TGCGCCAGCAGCCCCTCTAGCGGGAGGGGAAACGAGCAGTACTTC.

A few counts support this clonotype. The rearrangement joins TRBV10-3 to TRBJ1-3; no firm D call. The length of the CDR3 is 16 residues. V shed 3 bases and J shed 2 bases, with 14 bases lying between them. From germline, CDR1 is ENHRY and CDR2 SYGVKD. This CDR3 is CAISDFVSGTGNTIYF. CDR3 sequence (DNA): TGTGCCATCAGTGATTTTGTATCCGGGACTGGAAACACCATATATTTT.

To note about this clonotype: At one end, the junction sequence differs from germline, possibly due to a read error. The chain is built from TRBV13 and TRBJ1-5; no definite D call. Germline CDR1 and CDR2: PRHDT and FYEKMQ (reference sequence). The CDR3 consists of 12 residues. The chain's CDR3 is CASTPGNPPQHF. The CDR3 region has the DNA TGTGCCAGCACCCCTGGCAATCCGCCCCAGCATTTT.

This clonotype has only a few counts. The chain is built from TRBV20-1 and TRBJ2-7; D may match TRBD1 or TRBD2 (5 bases each). The CDR3 runs 15 residues. Looked up from germline, CDR1 is DFQATT and CDR2 is SNEGSKA (reference sequence). Trimming pared 6 bases from V and 2 bases from J, leaving 20 bases between. The CDR3 DNA sequence: TGCAGTGCCCCGAGATCAGGACGAGGGGCCTACGAGCAGTACTTC. Translating gives CSAPRSGRGAYEQYF.

The chain uses TRBV20-1 and TRBJ2-3, with TRBD2 identical over 11 bases. Germline values: CDR1 DFQATT, CDR2 SNEGSKA (reference sequence). V trimming: 6 bases; J trimming: 4 bases; junction bases outside the gene matches: 15. The CDR3 runs 17 residues. CDR3 sequence (DNA): TGCAGTGCCGAAGGAGCACAACTAGCGGGAGTTGCAGATACGCAGTATTTT. Residues: CSAEGAQLAGVADTQYF.

On this clonotype itself: At one end, the junction sequence differs from germline, possibly due to a read error. The rearrangement links TRBV7-7 to TRBJ2-7; 16 bases are shared with TRBD2. Germline values: CDR1 SSHAT, CDR2 FNYEAQ (reference sequence). The CDR3 contains 18 residues. CDR3 sequence (DNA): TGTGCTAGCAGCCCCGAGCCGGGACTAGCGGGAGGGCCTCACGAGCAGTACTTC. This translates into CASSPEPGLAGGPHEQYF.

This clonotype was detected ten times or more. The J gene is TRBJ1-4, the V gene TRBV11-2; D remains ambiguous. From germline, CDR1 is SGHAT and CDR2 FQNNGV. This CDR3 comprises 13 residues. With 5 bases removed from V and 8 bases from J, the gap between germline ends came to 12 bases. This chain's CDR3 is CASSPLPREKLFF. Written as DNA, the CDR3 is TGTGCCAGCAGCCCCTTGCCCAGGGAAAAACTGTTTTTT.

V gene TRBV27 combines with J gene TRBJ1-2; a possible D gene is TRBD1 (5 bases). CDR1 is MNHEY, CDR2 SMNVEV, per germline (reference sequence). The CDR3 contains 13 residues. The ends were cut back, 4 bases at V and 10 bases at J, with 16 bases in the middle. This chain's CDR3 is CASSSAWDRPYTF. CDR3 bases: TGTGCCAGCAGTTCCGCTTGGGACCGCCCCTACACCTTC.

The table lists this clonotype with many counts. V is TRBV10-3 and J is TRBJ1-6, with a weak D call TRBD1 (5 bases). V was pared by 2 bases and J by 5 bases, with 16 bases between. CDR3 size: 17 residues. Germline V gene lookup returns CDR1 ENHRY and CDR2 SYGVKD. CDR3 residues: CAISEPPRGVDNSPLHF. Written as DNA, the CDR3 is TGTGCCATCAGTGAGCCCCCGCGGGGGGTCGATAATTCACCCCTCCACTTT.

The table lists this clonotype with many counts. The V and J genes are TRBV7-6 and TRBJ1-4; the D gene is possibly TRBD1 (6 bases). V lost 2 bases and J 8 bases, leaving 18 bases between the germline ends. The CDR3 runs to 16 residues. Germline V gene lookup returns CDR1 SGHVS and CDR2 FNYEAQ. The DNA for the CDR3 is TGTGCCAGCAGCTTAAACAGGGCTCCGGTCGGGGAAAAACTGTTTTTT. Protein product: CASSLNRAPVGEKLFF.

V gene TRBV7-8 combines with J gene TRBJ1-6; D ambiguous. V gave up 1 base and J gave up 6 bases, with 10 bases separating them. The CDR3 length is 15 residues. Per the germline V gene, CDR1 is SGHVS and CDR2 is FQNEAQ. The CDR3 sequence: CASSLDVGSNSPLHF. DNA of the CDR3: TGTGCCAGCAGCTTAGATGTAGGCAGTAATTCACCCCTCCACTTT.

With regard to this clonotype: This may come from a read error, since a much larger clone is one base off. The V gene is TRBV9, the J gene TRBJ1-3; 9 nucleotides match TRBD1. With V trimmed by 3 bases and J by 0 bases, 4 bases remained unmatched. This CDR3 contains 16 residues. Germline CDR1 and CDR2: SGDLS and YYNGEE. The DNA of the CDR3 is TGTGCCAGCAGCGCGGGGACAGGGTTCTCTGGAAACACCATATATTTT. This encodes CASSAGTGFSGNTIYF. Full variable domain (missing parts from reference TRBV9 and TRBJ1-3): DSGVTQTPKHLITATGQRVTLRCSPRSGDLSVYWYQQSLDQGLQFLIQYYNGEERAKGNILERFSAQQFPDLHSELNLSSLELGDSALYFCASSAGTGFSGNTIYFGEGSWLTVV.

This clonotype appeared a few times. CDR3: CTSPRGQNTEAFF. The CDR3 DNA sequence: TGCACCTCACCCCGGGGACAGAACACTGAAGCTTTCTTT. The chain uses TRBV20-1 and TRBJ1-1; maybe TRBD1 (6 bases). The germline V gene has CDR1 DFQATT and CDR2 SNEGSKA (reference sequence). The CDR3 consists of 13 residues.

This chain joins TRBV20-1 and TRBJ1-2; D perhaps matches TRBD1 (5 bases). The CDR3 covers 14 residues. V shed 3 bases and J shed 5 bases, with 16 bases lying between them. Germline-derived CDR1 and CDR2 are DFQATT and SNEGSKA (reference sequence). The CDR3 DNA sequence: TGCAGTGCTAGGGGGACGGCGAGGGATTATGGCTACACCTTC. It encodes CSARGTARDYGYTF.

The gene calls are TRBV12-3 or TRBV12-4 and TRBJ2-3; 7 nucleotides line up with TRBD2. J gave up 0 bases and V 5 bases, and 5 bases lay outside the gene matches. CDR3 size: 15 residues. CDR3 nucleotides: TGTGCCAGCAGTAGGCCAGCGGGAAGCACAGATACGCAGTATTTT. It is translated as CASSRPAGSTDTQYF.

The chain combines TRBV29-1 with TRBJ2-1; D gene ambiguous. The CDR3 runs 13 residues. Germline assignment: CDR1 SQVTM and CDR2 ANQGSEA. The V gene lost 2 bases and the J gene lost 4 bases, with 9 bases spanning the gap. CDR3 sequence reads: CSVERYSYNEQFF. In DNA, the CDR3 is TGCAGCGTTGAAAGATACTCGTACAATGAGCAGTTCTTC.

This clonotype was detected many times. The rearrangement links TRBV7-9 to TRBJ2-7; D unresolved. The CDR3 contains 14 residues. In germline, CDR1 is SEHNR, CDR2 FQNEAQ (reference sequence). Trimming removed 4 bases from V and 6 bases from J, with 16 bases in between. The CDR3 reads CASSSTPKSLEQYF. CDR3 sequence (DNA): TGTGCCAGCAGCTCCACCCCTAAATCCCTCGAGCAGTACTTC.